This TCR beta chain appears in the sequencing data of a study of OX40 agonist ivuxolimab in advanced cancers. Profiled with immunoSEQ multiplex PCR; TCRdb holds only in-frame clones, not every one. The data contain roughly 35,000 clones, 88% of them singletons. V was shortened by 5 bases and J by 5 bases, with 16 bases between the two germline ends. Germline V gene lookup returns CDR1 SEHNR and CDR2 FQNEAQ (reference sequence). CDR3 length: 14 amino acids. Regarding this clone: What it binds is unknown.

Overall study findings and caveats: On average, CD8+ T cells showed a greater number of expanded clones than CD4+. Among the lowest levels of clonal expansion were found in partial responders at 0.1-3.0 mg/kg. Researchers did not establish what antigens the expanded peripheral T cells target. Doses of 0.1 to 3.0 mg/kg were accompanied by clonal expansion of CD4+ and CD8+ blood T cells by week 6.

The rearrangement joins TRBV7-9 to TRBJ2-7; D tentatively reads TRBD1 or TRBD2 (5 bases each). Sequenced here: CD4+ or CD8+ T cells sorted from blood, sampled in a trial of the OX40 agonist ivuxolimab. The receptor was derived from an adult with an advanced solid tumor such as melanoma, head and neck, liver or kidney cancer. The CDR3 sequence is CASSKSARDDEQYF. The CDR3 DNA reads TGTGCCAGCAGCAAATCGGCTAGGGACGACGAGCAGTACTTC. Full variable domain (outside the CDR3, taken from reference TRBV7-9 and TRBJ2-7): DTGVSQNPRHKITKRGQNVTFRCDPISEHNRLYWYRQTLGQGPEFLTYFQNEAQLEKSRLLSDRFSAERPKGSFSTLEIQRTEQGDSAMYLCASSKSARDDEQYFGPGTRLTVT.